These 26 T cell receptor beta chains were sequenced from one sample in a study of shared clonotypes between healthy human individuals. The repertoire was sequenced with immunoSEQ multiplex PCR; TCRdb's copy has only in-frame clones and lacks some. Of about 2 million clones listed, around 95% are singletons. The sample taken for sequencing was naive CD4+ T cells sorted from blood. Subset in this sample: CD45RA+ positively selected. The receptor source for this set is a man younger than 35 in good health.

The count of this clone is one. The V gene is TRBV4-3, the J gene TRBJ2-1, with D tentatively TRBD2 (5 bases). The V gene lost 2 bases and the J gene lost 6 bases, with 14 bases spanning the gap. Germline V lookup: CDR1 LGHNA, CDR2 YSLEER. The CDR3 length is 15 residues. CDR3 DNA: TGCGCCAGCAGCCAATCTGTCCCGGGGTTCAATGAGCAGTTCTTC. Encoded protein: CASSQSVPGFNEQFF.

The CDR3 loop is CAWSADRVKGNSPLHF. CDR3 bases: TGTGCCTGGAGTGCCGACAGGGTGAAAGGGAATTCACCCCTCCACTTT. This rearrangement joins TRBV30 to TRBJ1-6; 7 nucleotides line up with TRBD1. The CDR3 is made up of 16 amino acids. Per germline, CDR1 GTSNPN and CDR2 SVGIG (reference sequence). The junction had 10 bases not matched to a gene; V was cut back by 1 base and J by 7 bases.

The chain recombines TRBV9 with TRBJ1-2; D call uncertain. This CDR3 comprises 14 residues. Germline lookup yields CDR1 SGDLS and CDR2 YYNGEE. Between the trimmed V and J ends, which lost 0 bases and 4 bases, there was a span of 10 bases. CDR3 loop: CASSVVPASYGYTF. The CDR3 DNA follows: TGTGCCAGCAGCGTAGTTCCGGCCAGCTATGGCTACACCTTC.

A remark on this clone: The identical CDR3 is also encoded by other nucleotide sequences in the sample. The V gene is TRBV5-4, the J gene TRBJ1-1; D unclear. The CDR3 consists of 14 residues. Trimming pared 0 bases from V and 2 bases from J, leaving 8 bases between. Germline-derived CDR1 and CDR2 are SGHNT and YYREEE (reference sequence). CDR3: CASSLATGNTEAFF. DNA of the CDR3: TGTGCCAGCAGCTTGGCGACCGGAAACACTGAAGCTTTCTTT. The full variable domain, with the rest looked up from reference TRBV5-4 and TRBJ1-1, is ETGVTQSPTHLIKTRGQQVTLRCSSQSGHNTVSWYQQALGQGPQFIFQYYREEENGRGNFPPRFSGLQFPNYSSELNVNALELDDSALYLCASSLATGNTEAFFGQGTRLTVV.

The chain joins TRBV7-9 to TRBJ1-4; no reliable D call. The CDR3 is 12 residues long. Trimming cost V 8 bases and J 4 bases, with 8 bases left between them. CDR1 and CDR2 from the germline V gene are SEHNR and FQNEAQ (reference sequence). As DNA, the CDR3 is TGTGCCAGCGGTCAGAATAATGAAAAACTGTTTTTT. It is translated as CASGQNNEKLFF.

The V and J genes are TRBV7-3 and TRBJ2-2; 8 bases line up with TRBD1. Germline CDR1 reads SGHTA; CDR2 reads FQGTGA. This CDR3 is built from 14 residues. The J segment lost 5 bases and the V segment lost 6 bases, leaving 5 bases of the junction unmatched. The CDR3 nucleotides are TGTGCCAGCAGACGGACAGGGCAAACCGGGGAGCTGTTTTTT. It is translated as CASRRTGQTGELFF.

The CDR3 here is CASTGTGNTEAFF. The CDR3 DNA reads as TGTGCCAGCACCGGGACAGGGAACACTGAAGCTTTCTTT. This chain connects TRBV9 to TRBJ1-1; 8 bases fit TRBD1. CDR1 is SGDLS and CDR2 is YYNGEE in the germline V gene. Trimming took 6 bases from V and 1 from J; bases not matched to a gene: 2. CDR3 length: 13 residues.

As DNA, the CDR3 is TGCGCCAGCAGCCCCCGGACAGGGGCCGGCTACGAGCAGTACTTC. Its translation: CASSPRTGAGYEQYF. V and J are TRBV5-1 and TRBJ2-7; TRBD1 agrees at 9 bases. The trim removed 4 bases at V and 3 bases at J, leaving 8 bases unmatched. Germline V gives CDR1 SGHRS, CDR2 YFSETQ. The CDR3 totals 15 residues. The full variable domain, rest sourced from reference TRBV5-1 and TRBJ2-7, is KAGVTQTPRYLIKTRGQQVTLSCSPISGHRSVSWYQQTPGQGLQFLFEYFSETQRNKGNFPGRFSGRQFSNSRSEMNVSTLELGDSALYLCASSPRTGAGYEQYFGPGTRLTVT.

DNA of the CDR3: TGTGCCAGCAGCTCCAGGACAGGCGGCCCCGGGGAGCTGTTTTTT. Encoded protein: CASSSRTGGPGELFF. The chain links TRBV5-4 to TRBJ2-2, with 7 bases that match TRBD1. Germline lookup yields CDR1 SGHNT and CDR2 YYREEE (reference sequence). CDR3 length: 15 residues. V lost 3 bases and J lost 6; bases outside the gene matches: 8.

The chain combines TRBV18 with TRBJ2-7; a weak D match, TRBD2 (7 bases). CDR3 length equals 15 residues. V gave up 4 bases and J gave up 5 bases, with 18 bases separating them. Germline CDR1 and CDR2: KGHSH and LQKENI. The CDR3 coding sequence is TGTGCCAGCTCACTTCGAGGGGGGGAGGAGGACGAGCAGTACTTC. Protein sequence: CASSLRGGEEDEQYF.

The chain uses TRBV11-2 and TRBJ1-3; a possible D gene is TRBD1 (5 bases). The CDR3 totals 15 residues. Germline V gene sequence: CDR1 SGHAT, CDR2 FQNNGV. V was pared by 4 bases and J by 4 bases, with 14 bases between. CDR3 in amino acids: CASSSRGGTGNTIYF. The CDR3 DNA is TGTGCCAGCAGCTCCCGCGGGGGGACGGGAAACACCATATATTTT.

The chain couples TRBV5-1 to TRBJ1-1, with D unclear. The germline V and J ends were trimmed by 6 bases and 4 bases, with 16 bases remaining between them. CDR1 is SGHRS and CDR2 is YFSETQ in the germline V gene. The CDR3 is made up of 14 amino acids. This CDR3 is CASNAIGSGTEAFF. DNA of the CDR3: TGCGCCAGCAACGCAATAGGGTCGGGCACTGAAGCTTTCTTT.

The genes are TRBV30 and TRBJ1-6; D unclear. Deletions cut 2 bases from V and 11 bases from J, with 22 bases between. CDR1 GTSNPN and CDR2 SVGIG come from the germline V gene (reference sequence). This CDR3 comprises 16 residues. CDR3 DNA: TGTGCCTGGAGTAGGGAGGGCGCGCAGTCTGGGACACCCCTCCACTTT. Translating gives CAWSREGAQSGTPLHF. Full variable domain (missing parts from reference TRBV30 and TRBJ1-6): SQTIHQWPATLVQPVGSPLSLECTVEGTSNPNLYWYRQAAGRGLQLLFYSVGIGQISSEVPQNLSASRPQDRQFILSSKKLLLSDSGFYLCAWSREGAQSGTPLHFGNGTRLTVT.

J is TRBJ1-3 and V is TRBV6-6, with D possibly matching TRBD1 (5 bases). Trimming took 0 bases from V and 4 from J, leaving 13 bases between them. Germline V gene lookup returns CDR1 MNHNY and CDR2 SVGAGI (reference sequence). The length of the CDR3 is 16 residues. The CDR3 region has the DNA TGTGCCAGCAGTTACTCTGGGGGTGTAGACGGAAACACCATATATTTT. This gives the protein CASSYSGGVDGNTIYF.

Points on this clone: Other nucleotide sequences in the sample specify the same CDR3. V is TRBV18 and J is TRBJ2-1, with D possibly matching TRBD2 (6 bases). CDR1 is KGHSH and CDR2 is LQKENI in the germline V gene. This CDR3 contains 15 residues. The V end lost 3 bases, the J end lost 0 bases, and 9 bases lay between the germline ends. CDR3 nucleotides: TGTGCCAGCTCACCGGACGGGAGCTCCTACAATGAGCAGTTCTTC. Protein: CASSPDGSSYNEQFF.

CDR3 in DNA: TGCGCCAGCAGCCTAAGCTCCTACAATGAGCAGTTCTTC. Residues: CASSLSSYNEQFF. The chain couples TRBV4-3 to TRBJ2-1; D is undetermined. Trimming shortened V by 4 bases and J by 0 bases, and 4 bases separated the two germline ends. From germline, CDR1 is LGHNA and CDR2 YSLEER. There are 13 residues in the CDR3.

The V gene is TRBV4-3, the J gene TRBJ2-1; 13 bases agree with TRBD2. Germline CDR1 LGHNA, CDR2 YSLEER. The CDR3 covers 20 residues. V trimming: 5 bases; J trimming: 0 bases; junction bases outside the gene matches: 13. The CDR3: CASSKGGLAGVSSSYNEQFF. DNA for the CDR3: TGCGCCAGCAGCAAAGGCGGACTAGCGGGAGTTTCGAGCTCCTACAATGAGCAGTTCTTC.

V usage is TRBV27 and J usage is TRBJ2-7, with TRBD2 as a possible D gene (6 bases). Trimming pared 2 bases from V and 2 bases from J, leaving 10 bases between. The CDR3 is 14 residues long. Looked up from germline, CDR1 is MNHEY and CDR2 is SMNVEV (reference sequence). The CDR3 is CASSLRGLPYEQYF. In DNA form, the CDR3 reads TGTGCCAGCAGTTTACGGGGGTTACCCTACGAGCAGTACTTC.

V and J are TRBV19 and TRBJ2-3, with 9 bases matching TRBD2. With V trimmed by 7 bases and J by 6 bases, 8 bases remained unmatched. The CDR3 covers 14 residues. CDR1 and CDR2 (germline): LNHDA, SQIVND (reference sequence). Written as DNA, the CDR3 is TGTGCCAGTAAGTCTAGCGGGAAAATCGATACGCAGTATTTT. This gives the protein CASKSSGKIDTQYF. Together with reference TRBV19 and TRBJ2-3, the CDR3 gives the full variable domain: DGGITQSPKYLFRKEGQNVTLSCEQNLNHDAMYWYRQDPGQGLRLIYYSQIVNDFQKGDIAEGYSVSREKKESFPLTVTSAQKNPTAFYLCASKSSGKIDTQYFGPGTRLTVL.

The chain combines TRBV18 with TRBJ1-5; the D is unclear. The germline CDR1 and CDR2 sequences are KGHSH and LQKENI. This CDR3 contains 14 residues. V lost 5 bases and J 1 base, leaving 9 bases between the germline ends. The CDR3 DNA sequence: TGTGCCAGCTCATATTCTCGGAGCAATCAGCCCCAGCATTTT. This translates into CASSYSRSNQPQHF. Using reference TRBV18 and TRBJ1-5 for the parts outside the CDR3, the full variable domain is NAGVMQNPRHLVRRRGQEARLRCSPMKGHSHVYWYRQLPEEGLKFMVYLQKENIIDESGMPKERFSAEFPKEGPSILRIQQVVRGDSAAYFCASSYSRSNQPQHFGDGTRLSIL.

The rearrangement joins TRBV10-3 to TRBJ2-5, with 8 bases fitting TRBD2. The germline V gene has CDR1 ENHRY and CDR2 SYGVKD. The CDR3 has 19 amino acids. V lost 3 bases to trimming and J lost 4 bases; unmatched junction nucleotides: 19. The CDR3, as DNA: TGTGCCATCAGTGAAAGGGCCGAGGAGGGGACTAGGGGTCGAGAGACCCAGTACTTC. Translating gives CAISERAEEGTRGRETQYF.

This clone has just one count. The J gene is TRBJ2-7, the V gene TRBV7-2, with D hard to call. Germline-derived CDR1 and CDR2 are SGHTA and FQGNSA. The V gene lost 0 bases and the J gene lost 5 bases, with 14 bases spanning the gap. The CDR3 length is 15 residues. CDR3 sequence (DNA): TGTGCCAGCAGCTTAGCCCTGCCCTGGCGGCACGAGCAGTACTTC. Protein: CASSLALPWRHEQYF.

This clone was counted at least ten times. The chain is built from TRBV7-2 and TRBJ2-7, with 8 bases fitting TRBD2. Germline lookup yields CDR1 SGHTA and CDR2 FQGNSA. The CDR3 spans 16 residues. With 2 bases clipped from V and 4 bases from J, the junction kept 10 bases outside the gene matches. The CDR3 nucleotides read TGTGCCAGCAGCTTATACGCGCGGGGGGATGGATACGAGCAGTACTTC. It codes for CASSLYARGDGYEQYF.

The genes are TRBV4-1 and TRBJ1-2; 12 bases are shared with TRBD1. The CDR3 length is 14 residues. After removal of 9 bases from V and 5 bases from J, the junction contained 7 bases not matched to a gene. Germline-derived CDR1 and CDR2 are MGHRA and YSYEKL. The CDR3: CASAGTGGGYGYTF. CDR3 bases: TGCGCCAGTGCCGGGACAGGGGGCGGGTATGGCTACACCTTC.

The chain has TRBV6-5 and TRBJ2-7, with 7 positions matching TRBD1. CDR3 size: 15 residues. After removal of 6 bases from V and 6 bases from J, the junction contained 14 bases not matched to a gene. Germline CDR1 reads MNHEY; CDR2 reads SVGAGI. CDR3 nucleotides: TGTGCCAGCAGCCGACAGGGTAAAGTATCCGGCGAGCAGTACTTC. This codes for CASSRQGKVSGEQYF.

The CDR3 DNA follows: TGTGCCAGCAGCTTCGGGACTCGAAGCAATGAGCAGTTCTTC. Its protein product is CASSFGTRSNEQFF. The V gene is TRBV7-2, the J gene TRBJ2-1; TRBD2 is a possible D gene (6 bases). The CDR3 has 14 residues. Trimming pared 3 bases from V and 6 bases from J, leaving 12 bases between. CDR1 SGHTA and CDR2 FQGNSA come from the germline V gene. Looking up the rest from reference TRBV7-2 and TRBJ2-1 gives the full variable domain: GAGVSQSPSNKVTEKGKDVELRCDPISGHTALYWYRQSLGQGLEFLIYFQGNSAPDKSGLPSDRFSAERTGGSVSTLTIQRTQQEDSAVYLCASSFGTRSNEQFFGPGTRLTVL.